This TCR beta chain was captured by sequencing in a study of cytomegalovirus exposure and HLA in healthy donors (dated by TCRdb to the late 2010s). Turning to the overall study: In an earlier analysis of 550 to 750 of the donors, 250 to 350 Gb of sequence data and 117 million unique TCR beta sequences from roughly 180 million T cells were reported. The study aimed to test whether cataloging public T cell receptors could reveal signatures of past pathogen exposure. All discovery cohort repertoires had been generated on a single sequencing platform. To predict cytomegalovirus infection status, the study brought together high-throughput TCR immunosequencing, statistical association of individual TCRs with disease status, and machine learning. HLA typing covered class I and class II loci at four-digit resolution. Among about 400 genotyped donors of the cohort, an average of approximately 220,000 unique TCR beta nucleotide sequences was sequenced per donor, of which 15% to 20% were non-productive. Four or five DR-DQ haplotypes were handled as single units for association and clustering, since linkage in the cohort was strong. Among the roughly 390 genotyped donors, more than 70% belonged to the genetic ancestry cluster associated with self-reported Caucasian donors. A later genetic analysis took genome-wide SNP genotypes for about 55% of the roughly 700 donors and used that subset as a discovery cohort. Along with the roughly 670-subject first cohort, a separate validation cohort of about 110 different subjects was used. The number of typed donors differed by locus: roughly 620-640 for A, B, C, DRB1 and DQB1; about 520 for DQA1; approximately 600 for DPA1; and around 470 for DPB1. An early release covering roughly 600 HLA-typed donors comprised approximately 300 gigabases of sequencing data and roughly 85 million unique TCR sequences. To study patterns of TCR occurrence, a later analysis re-analyzed previously published TCR beta repertoires from just over 650 donors and added high-resolution HLA genotyping. Using immunosequencing, the study profiled T cell repertoires from fewer than 850 subjects and related those repertoires to cytomegalovirus serostatus. Rather than using new phenotypic data, the later analysis identified candidate immune exposures from TCR beta sequences and from how often those sequences occurred across donors. Donor age, sex, ethnicity and CMV serostatus were compiled alongside the repertoire data. In an earlier analysis of a few hundred of the donors, high-throughput TCR beta sequencing was used to judge whether each TCR beta V gene segment behaved as functional or pseudogenic. Overall study results and their limits: A later analysis found that most CMV-associated TCR beta chains appeared HLA-restricted, with HLA associations seemingly driven largely by CMV exposure. A total of some 180 TCR beta chains were listed by the study as associated with cytomegalovirus. A cluster of highly shared sequence variants was judged likely to be a technical artifact of the sequencing pipeline. Most TCR sequences were observed very rarely across donors, whereas some public TCRs were present in many individuals. In vitro tests confirmed that a few of the cytomegalovirus-associated TCR beta chains recognize cytomegalovirus antigens. A later analysis found that HLA-associated TCR beta chains were more clonally expanded and had lower generation probabilities than equally common non-associated chains. Broadly in line with IMGT annotations, most TCR beta V segments showed up in productive rearrangements about 87% or about 30% of the time in an earlier analysis of 450 to 600 of the donors. The classifier was reported to diagnose cytomegalovirus status with high specificity and sensitivity in both the original cohort and the validation cohort. According to a later analysis, parvovirus B19, influenza, CMV and Epstein-Barr virus appeared linked to several top co-occurrence clusters. A later genetic analysis associated a missense DCLRE1C variant with V-gene and J-gene trimming of TCR beta chains, and an independent cohort replicated the association. Compared with the roughly 600-donor mean, donors in an Asian-associated ancestry cluster had fewer N-insertions in productive TCRs, according to a later genetic analysis. Because counts were too low, about 18 rarely observed V segments, including chromosome 9 orphons, were excluded from the earlier analysis of several hundred of the donors. Some IMGT-functional V segments, including TRBV6-2 and TRBV6-3, could not be distinguished by the 87-base-pair reads and were therefore excluded. Specific HLA alleles were associated with around 18,000 TCR beta sequences at a false discovery rate of 0.05 in a later analysis. In this cohort, only TCR beta chains were sequenced, and detectable features were limited by the absence of alpha or paired-chain data. Strong co-occurrence of HLA alleles, especially DR and DQ, made assigning TCR associations to individual alleles difficult. A later analysis found that TCR association rates varied across HLA loci, with DRB1 alleles showing the most associated TCRs and HLA-C alleles the fewest. Sequencing depth was assumed to be roughly uniform across donors in the presence/absence analyses, though that assumption may not hold. The authors suggested that the approach could potentially be generalized to other disease states and immunological phenotypes. A further reported finding was that TCR beta sequences accurately predicted the HLA-A and HLA-B alleles for most subjects in the first cohort. Immune exposure information for the cohort was limited to CMV serostatus. Linkage disequilibrium might explain the correlated functional status among segregating V segments, but an unknown experimental factor could not be ruled out. Because HLA typing was missing for some donors at each locus, association tests included only the typed subset.

In total, over 600 healthy bone marrow donors made up the cohort. At the time of sampling, every cohort member was nominally healthy, though immune exposures that went unrecorded were likely present. The donor tested CMV seronegative and was one of the 352 seronegative cohort members. A peripheral blood sample was collected from each donor, and TCR beta sequencing was performed on peripheral blood mononuclear cells. The Qiagen DNeasy Blood Extraction Kit was used to extract genomic DNA from the blood cell samples. Libraries were made using the immunoSEQ multiplex PCR assay. For the multiplex PCR, a mixture combining 60 forward primers for TCR Vbeta segments and 13 reverse primers for TCR Jbeta segments was used. The CDR3 region of rearranged TCR beta genes was amplified from genomic DNA by a multiplex PCR assay. On the Illumina HiSeq System, the amplified TCR beta libraries were sequenced as 87-base-pair reads. Per the authors' processing: A later analysis tallied around 82 million unique TCR beta chains across the approximately 670 repertoires, and some 12 million of those chains were shared by two or more donors. Raw reads were error-corrected and collapsed into unique sequences by a nearest-neighbor algorithm in which closely related sequences were merged to remove PCR and sequencing errors. Alignment of CDR3 sequences to IMGT reference sequences was used to assign V, D and J gene segments. For a sequence to be retained, a match of at least six nucleotides was required to both a V gene segment and a J gene segment. A rearrangement counted as productive if the CDR3 had no stop codons and remained in frame with V and J, and every other rearrangement counted as non-productive. Following IMGT convention, CDR3 was defined as the stretch from the second conserved V-encoded cysteine up to the conserved J-encoded phenylalanine. The earlier analysis of more than 450 of the donors excluded sequences that lacked an unambiguous match to a single V gene segment. An earlier analysis of 587 of the donors called V segments functional above 56.7% productive rearrangements and segregating when the between-donor standard deviation exceeded 5%. A statistical classification framework was developed to diagnose cytomegalovirus status using the catalog of TCR beta chain sequences. In a later analysis, TCR nucleotide sequences were compared against IMGT/GENE-DB human TR gene sequences so that V and J genes could be assigned. The TCRdist pipeline was used in a later analysis to assign CDR3 sequences and most-parsimonious VDJ recombination scenarios. In a later analysis, each TCR beta chain was defined by its CDR3 amino acid sequence together with its V-gene family, and reads lacking a unique V-gene family were excluded. In a later analysis, around 650 highly shared, low-generation-probability nucleotide sequences were removed to address suspected cross-contamination and a sequencing artifact. A later analysis calculated a clonal expansion index for each public chain from normalized within-repertoire ranks of inferred template counts. Generation probabilities in a later analysis came from a VDJ recombination model fitted to out-of-frame rearrangements, and those results were checked against IGoR. A later analysis scored TCR-TCR, TCR-HLA and TCR-CMV co-occurrence with hypergeometric tests, applying a repertoire-size bias correction to TCR pairs. In a later analysis, false discovery rates were estimated by permuting HLA or CMV assignments 20 times. In a later analysis, co-occurring TCRs were grouped using DBSCAN, and TCRdist sequence similarity was added for clustering within HLA-allele-positive subsets. Co-occurrence clustering excluded repertoires with fewer than 30,000 or more than 120,000 public chains, plus five with anomalous nucleotide sharing. TCRdb re-hosts the immuneACCESS table, in-frame sequences only. Its copies lack some clones; in the studies checked, an unresolved V gene accounts for under half of them, and the cause for the rest is not known. That table furnishes V, J and clone size, whereas the DNA furnished D and trimming. Recorded for this sample are some 130,000 clones; roughly 70% of them occurred a single time. Of the sample, about 6.4% is held by the ten largest clones.

This clone was observed a few times. No cognate antigen has been identified for it. The record has no base qualities; no much larger clone is one base away. V loses 0 bases, J loses 5 bases, and the germline ends lie 6 bases apart. The CDR3 runs 13 residues from the cysteine to the phenylalanine. The retained sequence is limited to the CDR3, 39 bases, with the frame set at the first base. Taken from the germline V gene (reference sequence), the CDR1 and CDR2 loops are WNHNN and SYGVQD. The sequenced sample consisted of PBMCs. The clonotype was recovered from a man aged 30-40 years in good health and CMV-seronegative. The chain employs TRBV10-1 and TRBJ2-3, with TRBD2 as a weak D call on 6 bases. This receptor has the CDR3 CASSESGGDTQYF. In nucleotide form, the sequence is TGCGCCAGCAGTGAGTCGGGAGGAGATACGCAGTATTTT.